This TCR beta chain stems from a study of cytomegalovirus exposure and HLA in healthy donors. The ends lost 2 bases at V and 4 bases at J; junction bases unmatched: 10. Germline loops: CDR1 SGHDT, CDR2 YYEEEE. This CDR3 spans 16 amino acids. As to this clone: Its antigen is currently unknown.

Study results and caveats: Later analysis identified 16,951 TCR beta sequences associated with HLA alleles, using a false discovery rate threshold of 0.05. A further, later analysis showed that HLA-associated TCR beta chains (compared with equally common others) were more clonally expanded.

PCR involved 60 Vbeta and 13 Jbeta primers. Method: immunoSEQ multiplex PCR; TCRdb's copy keeps in-frame clones and lacks some. There are approximately 190,000 clones in the sample; roughly four fifths occur only once, and 3.4% lies in the top ten. This sequence was found in a man aged 40-55 years in good health and CMV-seropositive. The chain has TRBV5-6 and TRBJ2-3; TRBD2 matches at 7 bases. Specimen: PBMCs. The CDR3 protein is CASSFGAGKWADTQYF. For the CDR3, the DNA is TGTGCCAGCAGCTTCGGAGCGGGAAAGTGGGCAGATACGCAGTATTTT.